The rows below give T cell receptor beta chains drawn from one sample of a study of blood T cell repertoires in COVID-19. Some clones are missing from TCRdb's copy, which holds only in-frame ones; the method was immunoSEQ multiplex PCR. The sample holds 40,000 to 55,000 clones, just over 90% seen once. The sequencing sample was made of peripheral blood. The receptors stem from a man aged 45 to 65 with COVID-19, enrolled during active disease. Each CDR3 is given without its conserved first and last residue.

>TRBJ1-1|TRBV6-5
ASSGKTGGLTEAF
>TRBJ2-5|TRBV11-2
ASSLDRLAETQY
>TRBJ2-5|TRBV28
ASLPGQRETQY
>TRBJ1-5|TRBV15
ATSRDPRQEIYSNQPQH
>TRBJ2-7|TRBV30
AWSVPRQGETYEQY
>TRBJ2-2|TRBV5-1
ASSETYGSNTGELF
>TRBJ2-6|TRBV29-1
SVEGAAGANVLT
>TRBJ2-3|TRBV7-3
ASSLMDTTDTQY
>TRBJ2-7|TRBV19
ASSQTGGSYEQY
>TRBJ2-4|TRBV7-2
ASSLTGSRDIQY
>TRBJ2-7|TRBV5-1
ASSPRLAGGPLDEQY
>TRBJ2-4|TRBV9
ASSVGGYENIQY
>TRBJ2-5|TRBV14
ASSQRDRGTETQY
>TRBJ2-7|TRBV6-5
ASSFSYEQY
>TRBJ1-3|TRBV5-1
ASSLGSGVGNTIY
>TRBJ2-6|TRBV5-1
ASSLTGGPGANVLT
>TRBJ1-3|TRBV7-2
ASSNTGTGNTIY
>TRBJ2-3|TRBV11-2
ASSAGTLLTDTQY
>TRBJ1-1|TRBV28
ASTPHGPEAF
>TRBJ1-2|TRBV7-2
ASSLGTGGNYGYT
>TRBJ1-1|TRBV11-1
ASSLVGQGGTEAF
>TRBJ2-1|TRBV7-2
ASSGRTSGLVPF